This T cell receptor (beta chain) was identified during a study of blood T cell repertoires in COVID-19. Profiling relied on immunoSEQ multiplex PCR, and the TCRdb table lists in-frame clones only, not all of them. The table lists 240,000 or so clones, roughly 79% of them singletons. CDR1 and CDR2 from the germline V gene are SQVTM and ANQGSEA. V was cut by 6 bases and J by 0 bases, with 17 bases left in between. CDR3 length: 15 amino acids. The source material was peripheral blood. The V gene is TRBV29-1, the J gene TRBJ1-2, with a tentative D call TRBD1 (5 bases). The clonotype was recovered from an elderly woman with COVID-19, enrolled during active disease. The CDR3 bases are TGCAGCGTCCCGACACAGGTAACGTCTAACTATGGCTACACCTTC. Translating it yields CSVPTQVTSNYGYTF.